The 14 T cell receptor beta chains below all came from one sample that was sequenced in a study of blood T cell repertoires in COVID-19. Measured with immunoSEQ multiplex PCR; TCRdb has only the in-frame clones, and not every one. The table has 200,000 or so clones, around 90% seen once. The specimen sequenced was PBMCs or T cells enriched from blood (not recorded which). The source is a woman younger than 45 who had recovered from COVID-19.

J is TRBJ2-7 and V is TRBV27; 9 bases are shared with TRBD1. Germline trimming cut 5 bases from V and 2 bases from J; bases unmatched to any gene: 7. The germline gives CDR1 MNHEY, CDR2 SMNVEV (reference sequence). This CDR3 region has 15 residues. For the CDR3, the DNA is TGTGCCAGCAGTCCCCGACAGGGGGTTCCCTACGAGCAGTACTTC. It yields the protein CASSPRQGVPYEQYF.

The chain combines TRBV7-3 with TRBJ2-3; maybe TRBD1 (6 bases). This CDR3 has 14 amino acids. Germline loops: CDR1 SGHTA, CDR2 FQGTGA. V was shortened by 1 base and J by 6 bases, with 11 bases between the two germline ends. The CDR3 is CASSLMGQGDTQYF. The CDR3 nucleotides read TGTGCCAGCAGCTTAATGGGTCAGGGGGATACGCAGTATTTT. The full variable domain, in which reference TRBV7-3 and TRBJ2-3 provide the parts outside the CDR3, is GAGVSQTPSNKVTEKGKYVELRCDPISGHTALYWYRQSLGQGPEFLIYFQGTGAADDSGLPNDRFFAVRPEGSVSTLKIQRTERGDSAVYLCASSLMGQGDTQYFGPGTRLTVL.

This rearrangement joins TRBV7-2 to TRBJ1-2; D is possibly TRBD1 (5 bases). There are 14 residues in the CDR3. V shed 1 base and J shed 4 bases, with 10 bases lying between them. Germline CDR1 and CDR2: SGHTA and FQGNSA. The CDR3 DNA sequence: TGTGCCAGCAGCTTAGGACAGACTGCCTATGGCTACACCTTC. Amino acids: CASSLGQTAYGYTF.

J is TRBJ1-2 and V is TRBV3-1 (or the pseudogene TRBV3-2); 9 bases align to TRBD1. V lost 1 base, J lost 8 bases, and 8 bases stayed unmatched. Looked up from germline, CDR1 is LGHDT and CDR2 is YNNKEL (reference sequence). The CDR3 loop spans 15 amino acids. The CDR3 sequence is CASSQVRDRVSGYTF. In nucleotides, the CDR3 is TGTGCCAGCAGCCAAGTTAGGGACAGGGTTTCCGGCTACACCTTC.

This chain links TRBV4-3 with TRBJ1-4; D is unresolved. The CDR3 is 15 residues long. Germline CDR1 is LGHNA and CDR2 is YSLEER. Trimming removed 1 base at V and 4 bases at J, with 10 bases between. CDR3 amino acids: CASSQVPYSNEKLFF. DNA of the CDR3: TGCGCCAGCAGCCAAGTCCCCTACAGTAATGAAAAACTGTTTTTT.

The V call is TRBV7-2, the J call TRBJ2-2; TRBD2 agrees at 9 bases. The CDR3 loop spans 15 amino acids. Germline lookup yields CDR1 SGHTA and CDR2 FQGNSA. Unmatched junction bases numbered 5, after V lost 5 bases and J lost 4 bases. The CDR3: CASSPGTSPTGELFF. In DNA form, the CDR3 reads TGTGCCAGCAGCCCCGGGACTAGCCCCACCGGGGAGCTGTTTTTT.

This chain links TRBV12-3 or TRBV12-4 with TRBJ1-5, with D perhaps matching TRBD1 (6 bases). This CDR3 is 12 amino acids long. The V end was cut by 7 bases, the J end by 6 bases, with 10 bases between. DNA for the CDR3: TGTGCCAGCACCTCAGGGGTTCAGCCCCAGCATTTT. Its protein product is CASTSGVQPQHF.

V usage is TRBV15 and J usage is TRBJ2-3, with TRBD2 matching 10 bases. CDR3 length equals 14 residues. Losses at the gene ends were 7 bases for V and 2 bases for J; bases not matched to a gene: 3. Germline V gene data show CDR1 as LNHNV and CDR2 as YYDKDF (reference sequence). The CDR3 DNA follows: TGTGCCACCACTAGCGGGGGTGACACAGATACGCAGTATTTT. It yields the protein CATTSGGDTDTQYF.

CDR3 DNA: TGCAGCGTCGGGACAGGGTTCACCTATGGCTACACCTTC. Amino acid sequence: CSVGTGFTYGYTF. This rearrangement joins TRBV29-1 to TRBJ1-2, with 9 nucleotides matching TRBD1. V shed 6 bases, J shed 4 bases, and the junction held 6 bases outside the gene matches. The length of the CDR3 is 13 residues. The germline gives CDR1 SQVTM, CDR2 ANQGSEA.

This clone has just a few counts. The gene calls are TRBV3-1 (or the pseudogene TRBV3-2) and TRBJ2-3, with TRBD2 matching 12 bases. After removal of 5 bases from V and 4 bases from J, the junction contained 4 bases not matched to a gene. The germline V gene has CDR1 LGHDT and CDR2 YNNKEL (reference sequence). This CDR3 has 15 amino acids. This CDR3 is CASSSTSGGADTQYF. In DNA, the CDR3 is TGTGCCAGCAGCTCGACTAGCGGGGGCGCAGATACGCAGTATTTT.

The chain combines TRBV12-3 or TRBV12-4 with TRBJ2-3; perhaps TRBD1 as D (5 bases). Trimming took off 5 bases at V and 2 bases at J, with 8 bases between the two ends. The CDR3 totals 13 residues. Written as DNA, the CDR3 is TGTGCCAGCAGTCGACAGAACACAGATACGCAGTATTTT. The encoded protein is CASSRQNTDTQYF.

The V call is TRBV2, the J call TRBJ1-2; 8 bases are shared with TRBD1. The CDR3 covers 13 residues. Per germline, CDR1 SNHLY and CDR2 FYNNEI. V lost 2 bases, J lost 8 bases, and 4 bases stayed unmatched. Here the CDR3 reads CASSERTGLGYTF. The CDR3, as DNA: TGTGCCAGCAGTGAACGGACAGGGTTGGGCTACACCTTC.

The V and J genes are TRBV19 and TRBJ1-5, with a weak D call TRBD1 (6 bases). The CDR3 extends over 15 amino acids. V lost 1 base and J lost 3, with 10 bases in between. Germline values: CDR1 LNHDA, CDR2 SQIVND (reference sequence). CDR3 sequence (DNA): TGTGCCAGTAGTATAGGACACAGGGACAATCAGCCCCAGCATTTT. Residues: CASSIGHRDNQPQHF.

This clone was found once. This chain uses TRBV28 with TRBJ1-5, with D hard to call. V lost 6 bases and J lost 3, with 18 bases in between. Germline CDR1 reads MDHEN; CDR2 reads SYDVKM. This CDR3 is 16 amino acids long. The CDR3 DNA sequence: TGTGCCAGCAGATACCGGGTCCTTCGCTTCAATCAGCCCCAGCATTTT. It codes for CASRYRVLRFNQPQHF.